The entry that follows covers one T cell receptor beta chain sequence. Germline-derived CDR1 and CDR2 are KGHSH and LQKENI. With 2 bases removed from V and 1 base from J, the gap between germline ends came to 12 bases. The CDR3 length is 15 residues. Using immunoSEQ multiplex PCR, the repertoire was profiled, and TCRdb retains in-frame clones only, with some absent. Of some 200,000 clones listed, 60% to 80% are singletons. The record originates from a study of cytotoxic CD8 clonotypes in ibrutinib-treated CLL. Study as a whole: In all, about a dozen patients were relapsed/refractory, around 15 were treatment-naive and roughly 18 were IGHV unmutated.

The chain joins TRBV18 to TRBJ2-7; tentative D call: TRBD1 (6 bases). Here the sequenced sample was PBMCs, taken after 12 months of ibrutinib treatment. The clonotype originates from a human donor with chronic lymphocytic leukemia. In DNA form, the CDR3 reads TGTGCCAGCTCACCAGCAGGGGCGATTTCCTACGAGCAGTACTTC. It translates to CASSPAGAISYEQYF.